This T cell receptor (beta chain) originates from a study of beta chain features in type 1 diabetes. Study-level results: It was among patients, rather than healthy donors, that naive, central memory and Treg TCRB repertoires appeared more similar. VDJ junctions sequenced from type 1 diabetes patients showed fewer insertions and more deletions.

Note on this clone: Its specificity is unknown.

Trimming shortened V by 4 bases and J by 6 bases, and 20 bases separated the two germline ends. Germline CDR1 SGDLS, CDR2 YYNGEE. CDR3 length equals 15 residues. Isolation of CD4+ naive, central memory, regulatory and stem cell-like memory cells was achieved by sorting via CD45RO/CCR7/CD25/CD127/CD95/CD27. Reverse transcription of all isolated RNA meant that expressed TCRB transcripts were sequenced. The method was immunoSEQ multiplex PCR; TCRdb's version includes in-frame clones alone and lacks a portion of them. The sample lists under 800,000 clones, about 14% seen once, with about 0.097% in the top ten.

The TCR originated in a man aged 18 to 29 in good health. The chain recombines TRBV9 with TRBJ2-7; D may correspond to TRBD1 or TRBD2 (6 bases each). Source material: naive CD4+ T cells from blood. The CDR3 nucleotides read TGTGCCAGCAGCCCCCAGCCCGCAGGAGGGGGCGAGCAGTACTTC. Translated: CASSPQPAGGGEQYF.